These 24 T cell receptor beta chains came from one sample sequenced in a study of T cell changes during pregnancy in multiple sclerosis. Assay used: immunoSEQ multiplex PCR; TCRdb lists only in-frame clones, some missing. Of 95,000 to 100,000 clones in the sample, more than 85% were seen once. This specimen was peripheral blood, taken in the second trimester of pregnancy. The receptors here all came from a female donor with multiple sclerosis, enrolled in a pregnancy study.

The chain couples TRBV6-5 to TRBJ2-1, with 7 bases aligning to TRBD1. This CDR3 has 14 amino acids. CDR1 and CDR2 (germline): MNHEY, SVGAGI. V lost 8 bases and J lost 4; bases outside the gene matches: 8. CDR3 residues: CASSRQGDYNEQFF. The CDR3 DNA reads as TGTGCCAGCTCTCGGCAGGGGGATTACAATGAGCAGTTCTTC.

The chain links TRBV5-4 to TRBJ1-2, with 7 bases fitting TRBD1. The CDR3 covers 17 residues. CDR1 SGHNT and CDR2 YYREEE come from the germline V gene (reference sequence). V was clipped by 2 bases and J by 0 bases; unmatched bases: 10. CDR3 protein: CASSFVGSGTANYGYTF. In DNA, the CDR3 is TGTGCCAGCAGCTTTGTGGGGTCCGGGACAGCTAACTATGGCTACACCTTC.

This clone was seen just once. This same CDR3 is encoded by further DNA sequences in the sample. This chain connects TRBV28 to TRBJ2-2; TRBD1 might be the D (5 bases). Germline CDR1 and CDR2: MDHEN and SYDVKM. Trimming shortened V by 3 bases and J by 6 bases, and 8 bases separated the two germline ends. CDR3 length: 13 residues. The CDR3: CASSLGPAGELFF. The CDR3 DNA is TGTGCCAGCAGTTTGGGGCCGGCCGGGGAGCTGTTTTTT. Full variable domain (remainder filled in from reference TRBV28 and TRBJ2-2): DVKVTQSSRYLVKRTGEKVFLECVQDMDHENMFWYRQDPGLGLRLIYFSYDVKMKEKGDIPEGYSVSREKKERFSLILESASTNQTSMYLCASSLGPAGELFFGEGSRLTVL.

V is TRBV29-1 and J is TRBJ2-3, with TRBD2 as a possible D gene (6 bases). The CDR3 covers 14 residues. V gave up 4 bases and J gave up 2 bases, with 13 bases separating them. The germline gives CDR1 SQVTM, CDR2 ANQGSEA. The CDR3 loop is CSVATGVNTDTQYF. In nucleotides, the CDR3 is TGCAGCGTTGCTACGGGAGTCAACACAGATACGCAGTATTTT.

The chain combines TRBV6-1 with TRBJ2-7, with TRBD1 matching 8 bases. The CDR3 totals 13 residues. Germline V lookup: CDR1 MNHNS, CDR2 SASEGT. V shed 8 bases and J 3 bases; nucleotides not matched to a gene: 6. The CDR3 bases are TGTGCCAGCGGTCCCAGGGGGCTCTACGAGCAGTACTTC. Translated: CASGPRGLYEQYF.

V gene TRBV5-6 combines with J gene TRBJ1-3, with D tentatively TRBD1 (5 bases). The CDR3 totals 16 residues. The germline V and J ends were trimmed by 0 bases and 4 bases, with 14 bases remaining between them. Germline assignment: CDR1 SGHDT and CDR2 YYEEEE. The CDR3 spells CASSLAGTLRGNTIYF. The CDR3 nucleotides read TGTGCCAGCAGCTTGGCCGGGACTCTGCGGGGAAACACCATATATTTT.

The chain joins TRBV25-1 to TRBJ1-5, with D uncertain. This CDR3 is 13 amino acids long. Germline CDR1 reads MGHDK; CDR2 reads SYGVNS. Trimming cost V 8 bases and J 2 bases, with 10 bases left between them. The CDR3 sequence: CASGGIGNQPQHF. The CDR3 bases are TGTGCCAGCGGAGGGATTGGCAATCAGCCCCAGCATTTT.

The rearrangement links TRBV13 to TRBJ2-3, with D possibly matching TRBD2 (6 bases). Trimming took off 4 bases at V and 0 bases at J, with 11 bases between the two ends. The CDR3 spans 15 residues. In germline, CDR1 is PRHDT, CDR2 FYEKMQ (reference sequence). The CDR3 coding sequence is TGTGCCAGCAGCTCCGGGACTGGCAGCACAGATACGCAGTATTTT. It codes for CASSSGTGSTDTQYF.

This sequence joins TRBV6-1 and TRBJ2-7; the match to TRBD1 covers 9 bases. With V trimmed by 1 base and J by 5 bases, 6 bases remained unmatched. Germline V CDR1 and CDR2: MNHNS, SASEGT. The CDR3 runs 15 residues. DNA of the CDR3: TGTGCCAGCAGTGAAGTGAGGACAGGGGTCGACGAGCAGTACTTC. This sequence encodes CASSEVRTGVDEQYF.

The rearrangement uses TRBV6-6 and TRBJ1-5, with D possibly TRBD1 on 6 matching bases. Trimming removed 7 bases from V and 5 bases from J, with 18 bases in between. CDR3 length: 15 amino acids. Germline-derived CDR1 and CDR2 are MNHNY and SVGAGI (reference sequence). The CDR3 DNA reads TGTGCCAGCAATCGTCGGGACACTTTCGATCAGCCCCAGCATTTT. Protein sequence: CASNRRDTFDQPQHF.

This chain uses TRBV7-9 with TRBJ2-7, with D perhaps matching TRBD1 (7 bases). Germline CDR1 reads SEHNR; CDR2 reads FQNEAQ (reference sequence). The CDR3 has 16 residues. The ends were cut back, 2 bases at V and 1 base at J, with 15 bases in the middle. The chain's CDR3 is CASSLFGGGASYEQYF. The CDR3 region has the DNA TGTGCCAGCAGCTTATTTGGAGGGGGCGCTTCCTACGAGCAGTACTTC.

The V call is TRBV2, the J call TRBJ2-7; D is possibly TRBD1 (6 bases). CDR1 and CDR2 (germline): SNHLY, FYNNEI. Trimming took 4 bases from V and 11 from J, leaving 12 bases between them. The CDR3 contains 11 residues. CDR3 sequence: CASSVSGTKYF. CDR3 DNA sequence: TGTGCCAGCAGTGTATCCGGGACAAAGTACTTC.

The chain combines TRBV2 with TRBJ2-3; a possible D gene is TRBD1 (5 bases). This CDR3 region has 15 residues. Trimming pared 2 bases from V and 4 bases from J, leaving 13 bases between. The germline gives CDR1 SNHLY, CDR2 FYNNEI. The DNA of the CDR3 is TGTGCCAGCAGTGAAAGGGCAGGGTCGGCAGATACGCAGTATTTT. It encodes CASSERAGSADTQYF.

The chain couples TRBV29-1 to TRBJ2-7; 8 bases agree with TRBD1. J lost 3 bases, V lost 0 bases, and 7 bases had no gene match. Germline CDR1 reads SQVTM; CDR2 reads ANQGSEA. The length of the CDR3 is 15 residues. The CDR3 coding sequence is TGCAGCGTTGAAGAAACGACAGGGGAGAACTACGAGCAGTACTTC. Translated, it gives CSVEETTGENYEQYF.

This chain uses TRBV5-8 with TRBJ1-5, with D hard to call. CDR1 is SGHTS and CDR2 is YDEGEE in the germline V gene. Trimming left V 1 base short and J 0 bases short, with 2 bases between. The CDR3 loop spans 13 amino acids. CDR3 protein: CASSLYSNQPQHF. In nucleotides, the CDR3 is TGTGCCAGCAGCTTGTATAGCAATCAGCCCCAGCATTTT. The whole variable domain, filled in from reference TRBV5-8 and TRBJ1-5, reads EAGVTQSPTHLIKTRGQQATLRCSPISGHTSVYWYQQALGLGLQFLLWYDEGEERNRGNFPPRFSGRQFPNYSSELNVNALELEDSALYLCASSLYSNQPQHFGDGTRLSIL.

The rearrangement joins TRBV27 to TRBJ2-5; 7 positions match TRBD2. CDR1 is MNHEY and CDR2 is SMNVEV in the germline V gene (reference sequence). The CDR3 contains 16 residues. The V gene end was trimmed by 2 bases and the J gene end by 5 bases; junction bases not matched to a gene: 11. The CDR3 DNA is TGTGCCAGCAGTTTAGGGAGCGGGACGCCGGGTGAGACCCAGTACTTC. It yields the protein CASSLGSGTPGETQYF.

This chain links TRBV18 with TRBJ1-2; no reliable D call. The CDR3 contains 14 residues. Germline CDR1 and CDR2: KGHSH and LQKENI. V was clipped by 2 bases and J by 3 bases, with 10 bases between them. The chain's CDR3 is CASSPTGGDYGYTF. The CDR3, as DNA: TGTGCCAGCTCACCAACGGGCGGGGACTATGGCTACACCTTC.

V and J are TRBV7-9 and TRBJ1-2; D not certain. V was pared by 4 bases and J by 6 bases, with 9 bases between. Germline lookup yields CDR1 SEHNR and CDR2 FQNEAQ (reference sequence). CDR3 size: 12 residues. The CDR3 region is CASSSGFDGYTF. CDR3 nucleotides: TGTGCCAGCAGCTCAGGTTTTGATGGCTACACCTTC.

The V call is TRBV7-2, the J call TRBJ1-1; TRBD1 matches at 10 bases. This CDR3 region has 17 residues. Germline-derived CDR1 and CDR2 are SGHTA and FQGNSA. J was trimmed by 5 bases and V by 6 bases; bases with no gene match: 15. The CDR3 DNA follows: TGTGCCAGCAGTACCAGACAGGGGGCCGCCCGGGGGACTGAAGCTTTCTTT. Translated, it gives CASSTRQGAARGTEAFF.

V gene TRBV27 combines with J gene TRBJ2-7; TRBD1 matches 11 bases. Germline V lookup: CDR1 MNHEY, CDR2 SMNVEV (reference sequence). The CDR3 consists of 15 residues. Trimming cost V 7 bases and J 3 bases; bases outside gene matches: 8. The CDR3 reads CASTFSGTGGYEQYF. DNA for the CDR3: TGTGCCAGCACTTTTTCCGGGACAGGGGGCTACGAGCAGTACTTC.

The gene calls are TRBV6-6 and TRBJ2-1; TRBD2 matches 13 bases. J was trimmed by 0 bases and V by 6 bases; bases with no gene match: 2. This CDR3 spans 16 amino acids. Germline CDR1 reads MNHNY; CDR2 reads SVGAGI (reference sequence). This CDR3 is CASSRTSGSSYNEQFF. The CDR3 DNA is TGTGCCAGCAGCCGGACTAGCGGGAGCTCCTACAATGAGCAGTTCTTC.

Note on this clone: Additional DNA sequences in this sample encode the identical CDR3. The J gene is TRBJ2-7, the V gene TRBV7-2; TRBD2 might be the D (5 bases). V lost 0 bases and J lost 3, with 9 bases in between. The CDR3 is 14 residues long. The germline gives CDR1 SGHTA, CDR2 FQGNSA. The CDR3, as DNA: TGTGCCAGCAGCTTAGCGGGAGTTAGCTACGAGCAGTACTTC. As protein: CASSLAGVSYEQYF.

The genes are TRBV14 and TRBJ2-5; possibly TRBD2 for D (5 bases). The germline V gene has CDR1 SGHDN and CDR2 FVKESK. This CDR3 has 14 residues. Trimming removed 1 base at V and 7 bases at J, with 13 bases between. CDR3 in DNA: TGTGCCAGCAGCCAAGGGGGTCGGGGATGGACCCAGTACTTC. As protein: CASSQGGRGWTQYF.

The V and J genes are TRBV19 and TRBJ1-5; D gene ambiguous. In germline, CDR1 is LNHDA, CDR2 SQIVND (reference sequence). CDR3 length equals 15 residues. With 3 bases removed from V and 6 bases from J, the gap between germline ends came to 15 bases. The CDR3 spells CASSIMAQAGQPQHF. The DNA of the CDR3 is TGTGCCAGTAGTATTATGGCTCAAGCGGGTCAGCCCCAGCATTTT.